The 2 T cell receptor beta chains given below trace back to one sample, sequenced in a study of early T cells in non-severe SARS-CoV-2 infection. MiXCR, run by TCRdb on the 5' RACE reads, gives a single entry per CDR3 protein. The table records more than 65,000 distinct CDR3 sequences, roughly an eighth of them present only once. The sequencing input was whole blood. The source of these receptors is an adult who was a healthcare worker with PCR-confirmed SARS-CoV-2 infection or an uninfected control (not recorded which).

This clonotype was seen many times. This chain uses TRBV12-3 or TRBV12-4 with TRBJ2-1; 9 positions agree with TRBD1. The junction had 6 bases not matched to a gene; V was cut back by 2 bases and J by 7 bases. The CDR3 loop spans 15 amino acids. CDR3 sequence reads: CASSLTGDRENEQFF. The CDR3 region has the DNA TGTGCCAGCAGTTTAACCGGGGACAGGGAAAATGAGCAGTTCTTC.

V gene TRBV9 combines with J gene TRBJ2-1; tentatively, D is TRBD1 (6 bases). V lost 1 base to trimming and J lost 6 bases, with 14 bases between them. CDR1 and CDR2 (germline): SGDLS, YYNGEE. The CDR3 is 15 amino acids. The CDR3 bases are TGTGCCAGCAGCGTAACCCCACAGGGATCCAATGAGCAGTTCTTC. Its translation: CASSVTPQGSNEQFF.